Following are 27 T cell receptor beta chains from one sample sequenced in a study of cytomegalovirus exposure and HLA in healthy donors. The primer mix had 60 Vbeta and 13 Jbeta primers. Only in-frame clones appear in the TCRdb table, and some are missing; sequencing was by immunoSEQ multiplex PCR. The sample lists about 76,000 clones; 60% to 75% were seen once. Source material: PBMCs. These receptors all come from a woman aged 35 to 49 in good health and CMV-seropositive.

The CDR3 region is CASSLIVTGELFF. The CDR3 DNA follows: TGCGCCAGCAGCTTGATAGTCACCGGGGAGCTGTTTTTT. The rearrangement uses TRBV4-1 and TRBJ2-2; D is undetermined. Trimming took 5 bases from V and 4 from J, leaving 8 bases between them. Germline V CDR1 and CDR2: MGHRA, YSYEKL. The CDR3 contains 13 residues.

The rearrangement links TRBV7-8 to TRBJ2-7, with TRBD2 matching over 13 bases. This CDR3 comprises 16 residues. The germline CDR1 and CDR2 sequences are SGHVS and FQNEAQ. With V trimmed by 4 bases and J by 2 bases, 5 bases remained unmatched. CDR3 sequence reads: CASSSTSGGHTYEQYF. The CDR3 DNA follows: TGTGCCAGCAGCTCGACTAGCGGGGGGCACACCTACGAGCAGTACTTC.

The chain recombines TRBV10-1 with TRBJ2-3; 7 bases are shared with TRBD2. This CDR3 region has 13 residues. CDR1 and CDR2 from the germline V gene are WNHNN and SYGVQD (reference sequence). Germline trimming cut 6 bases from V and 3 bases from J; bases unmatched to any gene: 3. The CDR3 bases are TGCGCCAGCAGACGGGGGGAAACAGATACGCAGTATTTT. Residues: CASRRGETDTQYF.

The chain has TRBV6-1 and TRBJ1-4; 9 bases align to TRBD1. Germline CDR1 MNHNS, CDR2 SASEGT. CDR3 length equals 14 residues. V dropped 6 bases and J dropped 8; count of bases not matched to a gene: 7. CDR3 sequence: CASSIQGAGEKLFF. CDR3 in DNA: TGTGCCAGCAGCATACAGGGGGCAGGAGAAAAACTGTTTTTT.

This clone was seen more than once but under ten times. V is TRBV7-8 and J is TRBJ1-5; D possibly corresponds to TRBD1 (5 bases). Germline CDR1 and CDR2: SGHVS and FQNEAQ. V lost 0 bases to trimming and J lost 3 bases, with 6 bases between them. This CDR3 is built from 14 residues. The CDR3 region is CASSLARVNQPQHF. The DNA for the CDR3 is TGTGCCAGCAGCTTAGCCAGGGTCAATCAGCCCCAGCATTTT.

This CDR3 is CASSAHRNEQFF. Here the CDR3 DNA reads TGTGCCAGCAGTGCCCACAGGAACGAGCAGTTCTTC. The rearrangement joins TRBV6-1 to TRBJ2-1, with D maybe TRBD1 (5 bases). V lost 4 bases, J lost 10 bases, and 11 bases lay in between. This CDR3 contains 12 residues. Germline CDR1 and CDR2: MNHNS and SASEGT.

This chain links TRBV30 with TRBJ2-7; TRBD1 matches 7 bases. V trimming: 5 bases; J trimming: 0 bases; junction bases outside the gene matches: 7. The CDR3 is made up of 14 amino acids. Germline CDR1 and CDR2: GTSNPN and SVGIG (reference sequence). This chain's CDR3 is CAWEDNRGSYEQYF. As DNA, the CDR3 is TGTGCCTGGGAAGATAACAGGGGCTCCTACGAGCAGTACTTC.

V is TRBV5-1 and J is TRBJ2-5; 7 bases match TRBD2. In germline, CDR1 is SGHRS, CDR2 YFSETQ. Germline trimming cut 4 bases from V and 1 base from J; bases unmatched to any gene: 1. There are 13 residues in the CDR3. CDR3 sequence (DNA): TGCGCCAGCAGCAGGGAGGGCCAAGAGACCCAGTACTTC. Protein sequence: CASSREGQETQYF.

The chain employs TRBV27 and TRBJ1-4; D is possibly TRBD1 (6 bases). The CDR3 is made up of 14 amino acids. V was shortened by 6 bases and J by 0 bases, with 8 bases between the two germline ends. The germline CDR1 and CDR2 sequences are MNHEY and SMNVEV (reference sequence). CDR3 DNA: TGTGCCAGCAGATCAGGGGCAACTAATGAAAAACTGTTTTTT. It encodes CASRSGATNEKLFF.

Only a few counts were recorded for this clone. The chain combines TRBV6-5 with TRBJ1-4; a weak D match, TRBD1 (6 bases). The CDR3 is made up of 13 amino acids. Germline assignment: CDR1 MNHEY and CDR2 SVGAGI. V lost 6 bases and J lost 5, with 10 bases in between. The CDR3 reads CASSRQANEKLFF. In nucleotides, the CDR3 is TGTGCCAGCAGCCGACAGGCGAATGAAAAACTGTTTTTT.

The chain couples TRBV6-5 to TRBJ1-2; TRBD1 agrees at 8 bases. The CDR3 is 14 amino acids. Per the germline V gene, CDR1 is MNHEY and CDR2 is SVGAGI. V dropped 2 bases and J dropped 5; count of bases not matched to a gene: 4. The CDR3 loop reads CASSYGRGQYGYTF. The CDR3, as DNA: TGTGCCAGCAGTTACGGCAGGGGGCAATATGGCTACACCTTC.

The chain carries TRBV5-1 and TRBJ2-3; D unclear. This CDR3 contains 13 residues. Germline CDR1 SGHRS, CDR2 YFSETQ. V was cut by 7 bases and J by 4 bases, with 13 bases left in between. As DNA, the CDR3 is TGCGCCAGCCTCGAGGTACCTTCAGATACGCAGTATTTT. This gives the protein CASLEVPSDTQYF.

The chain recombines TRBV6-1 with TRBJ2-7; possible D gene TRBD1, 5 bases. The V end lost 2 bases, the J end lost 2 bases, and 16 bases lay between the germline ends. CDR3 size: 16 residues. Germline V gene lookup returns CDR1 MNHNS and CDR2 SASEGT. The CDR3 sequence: CASSERGGVSPYEQYF. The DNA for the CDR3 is TGTGCCAGCAGTGAAAGGGGTGGTGTGTCCCCCTACGAGCAGTACTTC.

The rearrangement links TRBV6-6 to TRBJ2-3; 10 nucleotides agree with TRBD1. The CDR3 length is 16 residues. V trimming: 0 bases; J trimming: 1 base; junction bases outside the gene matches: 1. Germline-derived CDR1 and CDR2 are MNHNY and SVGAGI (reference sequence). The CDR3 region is CASSYSGTGGTDTQYF. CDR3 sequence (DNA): TGTGCCAGCAGTTACTCCGGGACAGGGGGCACAGATACGCAGTATTTT.

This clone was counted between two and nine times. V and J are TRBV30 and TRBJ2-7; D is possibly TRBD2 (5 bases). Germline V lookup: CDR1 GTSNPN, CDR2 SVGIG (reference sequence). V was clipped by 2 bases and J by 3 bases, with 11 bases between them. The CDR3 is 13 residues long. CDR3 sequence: CAWSRGSLYEQYF. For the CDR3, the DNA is TGTGCCTGGAGTCGTGGGAGTCTCTACGAGCAGTACTTC.

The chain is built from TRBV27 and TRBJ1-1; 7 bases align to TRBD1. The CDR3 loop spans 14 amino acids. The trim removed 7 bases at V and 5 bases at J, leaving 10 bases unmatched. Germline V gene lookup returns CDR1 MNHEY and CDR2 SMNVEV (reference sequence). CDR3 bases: TGTGCCAGCAAGGGGGCAGGAAGGGGGACTGAAGCTTTCTTT. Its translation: CASKGAGRGTEAFF.

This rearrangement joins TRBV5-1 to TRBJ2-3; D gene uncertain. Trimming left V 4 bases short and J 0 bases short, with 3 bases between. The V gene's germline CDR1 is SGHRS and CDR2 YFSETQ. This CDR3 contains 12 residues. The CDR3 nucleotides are TGCGCCAGCAGCCAAAGCACAGATACGCAGTATTTT. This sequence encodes CASSQSTDTQYF. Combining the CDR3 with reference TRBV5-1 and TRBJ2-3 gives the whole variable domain KAGVTQTPRYLIKTRGQQVTLSCSPISGHRSVSWYQQTPGQGLQFLFEYFSETQRNKGNFPGRFSGRQFSNSRSEMNVSTLELGDSALYLCASSQSTDTQYFGPGTRLTVL.

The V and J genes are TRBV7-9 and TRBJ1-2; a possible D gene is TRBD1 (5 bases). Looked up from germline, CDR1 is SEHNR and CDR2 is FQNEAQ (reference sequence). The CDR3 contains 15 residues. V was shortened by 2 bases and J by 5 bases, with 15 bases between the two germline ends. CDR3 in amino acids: CASSLPQGFGYGYTF. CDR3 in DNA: TGTGCCAGCAGCTTACCCCAGGGATTCGGTTATGGCTACACCTTC.

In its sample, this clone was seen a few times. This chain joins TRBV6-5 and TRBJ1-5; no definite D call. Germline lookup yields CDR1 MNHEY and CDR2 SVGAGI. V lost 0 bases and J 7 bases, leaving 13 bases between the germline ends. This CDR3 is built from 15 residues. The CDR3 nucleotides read TGTGCCAGCAGTTACTCAGAGCCACTAGGGCAGCCCCAGCATTTT. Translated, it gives CASSYSEPLGQPQHF.

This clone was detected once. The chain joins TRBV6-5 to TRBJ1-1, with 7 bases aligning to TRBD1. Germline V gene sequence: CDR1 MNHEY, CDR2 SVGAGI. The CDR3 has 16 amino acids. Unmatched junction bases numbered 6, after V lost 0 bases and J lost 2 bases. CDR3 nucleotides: TGTGCCAGCAGTTACTCGAGTGAGGGGGCAAACACTGAAGCTTTCTTT. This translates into CASSYSSEGANTEAFF.

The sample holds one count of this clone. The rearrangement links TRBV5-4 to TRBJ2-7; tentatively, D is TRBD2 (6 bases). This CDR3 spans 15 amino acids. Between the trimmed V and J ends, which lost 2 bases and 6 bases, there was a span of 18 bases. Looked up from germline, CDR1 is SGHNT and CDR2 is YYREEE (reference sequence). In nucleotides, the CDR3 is TGTGCCAGCAGCTTTCAGGGCGGGCCCGGGGGCGAGCAGTACTTC. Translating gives CASSFQGGPGGEQYF.

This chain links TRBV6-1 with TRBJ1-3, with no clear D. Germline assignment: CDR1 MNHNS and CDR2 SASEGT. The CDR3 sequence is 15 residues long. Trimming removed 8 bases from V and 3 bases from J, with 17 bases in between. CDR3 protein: CASSWEGGSGNTIYF. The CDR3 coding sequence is TGTGCCAGCTCCTGGGAAGGAGGGAGTGGAAACACCATATATTTT.

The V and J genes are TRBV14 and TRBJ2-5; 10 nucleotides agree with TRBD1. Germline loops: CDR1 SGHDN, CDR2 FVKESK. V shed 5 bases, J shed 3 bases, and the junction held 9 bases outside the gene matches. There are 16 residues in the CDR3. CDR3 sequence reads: CASSLRTGTGEETQYF. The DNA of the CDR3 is TGTGCCAGCAGCTTGAGAACCGGGACAGGGGAAGAGACCCAGTACTTC.

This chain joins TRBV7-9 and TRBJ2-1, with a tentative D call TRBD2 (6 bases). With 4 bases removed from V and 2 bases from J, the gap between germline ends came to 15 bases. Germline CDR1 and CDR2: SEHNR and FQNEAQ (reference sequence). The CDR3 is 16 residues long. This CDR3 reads CASSSYGGDAYNEQFF. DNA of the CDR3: TGTGCCAGCAGCTCGTACGGCGGGGACGCCTACAATGAGCAGTTCTTC.

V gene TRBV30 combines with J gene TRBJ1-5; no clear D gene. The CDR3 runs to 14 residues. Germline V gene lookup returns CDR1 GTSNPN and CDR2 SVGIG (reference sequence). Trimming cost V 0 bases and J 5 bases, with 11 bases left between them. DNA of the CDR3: TGTGCCTGGAGTGTTGGAGGGATTGATCAGCCCCAGCATTTT. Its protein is CAWSVGGIDQPQHF.

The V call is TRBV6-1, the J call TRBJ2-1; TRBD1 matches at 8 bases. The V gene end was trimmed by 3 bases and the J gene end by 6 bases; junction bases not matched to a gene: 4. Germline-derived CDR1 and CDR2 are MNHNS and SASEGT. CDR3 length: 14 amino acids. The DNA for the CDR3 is TGTGCCAGCAGTGACCGGACAGGGATCAATGAGCAGTTCTTC. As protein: CASSDRTGINEQFF.

CDR3 loop: CASTRTGGNYGYTF. CDR3 sequence (DNA): TGTGCCAGCACCCGGACAGGGGGCAACTATGGCTACACCTTC. V is TRBV6-5 and J is TRBJ1-2; 11 nucleotides agree with TRBD1. Germline V CDR1 and CDR2: MNHEY, SVGAGI. This CDR3 spans 14 amino acids. The J segment lost 2 bases and the V segment lost 7 bases, leaving 3 bases of the junction unmatched.